This T cell receptor beta chain was sequenced for a study of OX40 agonist ivuxolimab in advanced cancers. The wider study: Averaging 60 years in age, with a range of about 23 to 80, the cohort was approximately 84% male. General study points: Determination of antigen specificity was not performed for the expanded peripheral T cells. At 0.1 to 3.0 mg/kg and by week 6, CD4+ and CD8+ T cells in the blood had expanded clonally. In CD8+ T cells, expanded clones were on average more numerous than in CD4+.

This clone was seen once. The antigen is not known. With 4 bases removed from V and 0 bases from J, the gap between germline ends came to 7 bases. The germline gives CDR1 SGHRS, CDR2 YFSETQ. This CDR3 comprises 14 residues. Method: immunoSEQ multiplex PCR; TCRdb's copy keeps in-frame clones and lacks some. The sample has roughly 75,000 clones; approximately 86% are singletons. The source is an adult with an advanced solid tumor such as melanoma, head and neck, liver or kidney cancer. The starting material was CD4+ or CD8+ T cells sorted from blood, obtained in a trial of the OX40 agonist ivuxolimab. The chain combines TRBV5-1 with TRBJ1-4; no definite D call. In DNA, the CDR3 is TGCGCCAGCAGCCTCTCACCAACTAATGAAAAACTGTTTTTT. Its protein is CASSLSPTNEKLFF.